This entry concerns a single T cell receptor beta chain. These data are taken from a study of blood T cell repertoires in COVID-19. CDR1 is SEHNR, CDR2 FQNEAQ, per germline (reference sequence). This CDR3 has 12 amino acids. V was trimmed by 1 base and J by 3 bases, leaving 4 bases between them. The authors' processing: How many nucleated cells were present was estimated from reference gene primer amplification. TCRdb's table, derived via immunoSEQ multiplex PCR, lists solely in-frame clones and lacks some. That table supplies the V and J calls and clone size; D and trimming were determined from the DNA. This sample has some 60,000 clones, with over 75% found just once.

The origin of this receptor is a human donor in a cohort sampled during active COVID-19. The specimen was peripheral blood. The chain carries TRBV7-9 and TRBJ2-7; no clear D. DNA for the CDR3: TGTGCCAGCAGCTTAGGAGTCTACGAGCAGTACTTC. Amino acids: CASSLGVYEQYF.